This T cell receptor beta chain was obtained from a study of response to subunit inactivated influenza vaccine. Overall study findings and caveats: The authors suggested that every seasonal influenza vaccination recruits few new T cells.

To note about this clonotype: What it binds is not known.

A single record per CDR3 protein comes from TCRdb applying MiXCR to the RT-PCR reads. The data contain about 780,000 distinct CDR3 sequences, around a sixth of them singletons. The CDR3 is made up of 16 amino acids. CDR1 and CDR2 from the germline V gene are KGHDR and SFDVKD. V shed 7 bases, J shed 3 bases, and the junction held 4 bases outside the gene matches. The sequencing here drew on PBMCs from blood, taken around 5 days after vaccination. The receptor was derived from a man aged 50 or older who received an inactivated influenza vaccine. V and J are TRBV24-1 and TRBJ2-3; TRBD2 agrees at 15 bases. The CDR3 DNA follows: TGTGCCACCAGGCCCGGGACTAGCGGGAGGACAGATACGCAGTATTTT. Translation gives CATRPGTSGRTDTQYF.